The 18 T cell receptor beta chains in this list originate from one sample, sequenced in a study of blood T cell repertoires in COVID-19. Sequenced by immunoSEQ multiplex PCR; TCRdb stores in-frame clones only, minus some. This table has some 110,000 clones, 82% appearing once. Input material: peripheral blood. The receptors derive from a woman aged 70 to 79 with acute or convalescent COVID-19.

The chain has TRBV16 and TRBJ1-1; D possibly corresponds to TRBD1 (5 bases). The CDR3 is made up of 14 amino acids. Trimming cost V 0 bases and J 4 bases, with 9 bases left between them. Germline CDR1 is KGHSY and CDR2 is FQNENV. The chain's CDR3 is CASSQSGGGTEAFF. The CDR3 region has the DNA TGTGCCAGCAGCCAATCGGGCGGGGGCACTGAAGCTTTCTTT.

J is TRBJ1-1 and V is TRBV2; D might be TRBD1 (5 bases). Germline CDR1 and CDR2: SNHLY and FYNNEI. This CDR3 comprises 12 residues. V lost 8 bases, J lost 6 bases, and 13 bases lay in between. The CDR3, as DNA: TGTGCCAGCGGGGGGATTAATGCTGAAGCTTTCTTT. Its translation is CASGGINAEAFF.

This chain links TRBV6-5 with TRBJ2-1; 7 bases match TRBD2. Unmatched junction bases numbered 9, after V lost 8 bases and J lost 8 bases. The CDR3 loop spans 13 amino acids. Germline V CDR1 and CDR2: MNHEY, SVGAGI. CDR3 amino acids: CASSGGEWDEQFF. CDR3 in DNA: TGTGCCAGCTCTGGGGGGGAATGGGATGAGCAGTTCTTC.

The chain carries TRBV2 and TRBJ2-5; the match to TRBD2 covers 7 bases. This CDR3 has 13 amino acids. Trimming cost V 6 bases and J 2 bases; bases outside gene matches: 3. Germline CDR1 and CDR2: SNHLY and FYNNEI. The CDR3 region is CASSGTTQETQYF. CDR3 bases: TGTGCCAGCAGCGGGACTACACAAGAGACCCAGTACTTC.

Only a few counts were recorded for this clone. Other DNA sequences in the sample encode the same CDR3. The CDR3 spells CASRDRGRTDTQYF. CDR3 coding DNA: TGTGCCAGTAGAGACAGGGGACGCACAGATACGCAGTATTTT. V and J are TRBV19 and TRBJ2-3; TRBD1 aligns across 8 bases. V trimming: 6 bases; J trimming: 1 base; junction bases outside the gene matches: 3. CDR1 is LNHDA, CDR2 SQIVND, per germline (reference sequence). The CDR3 is 14 amino acids.

The count of this clone is one. The chain has TRBV10-2 and TRBJ1-5, with 7 bases aligning to TRBD1. The CDR3 runs to 14 residues. V gave up 3 bases and J gave up 6 bases; unmatched junction bases: 5. Germline V gives CDR1 WSHSY, CDR2 SAAADI. CDR3 loop: CASSEGTAFQPQHF. In DNA form, the CDR3 reads TGCGCCAGCAGTGAAGGGACAGCCTTTCAGCCCCAGCATTTT.

The rearrangement uses TRBV3-1 (or the pseudogene TRBV3-2) and TRBJ2-2; D possibly corresponds to TRBD1 (5 bases). The CDR3 has 16 amino acids. V lost 1 base and J lost 4, with 13 bases in between. Germline CDR1 reads LGHDT; CDR2 reads YNNKEL (reference sequence). CDR3 DNA: TGTGCCAGCAGCCAAGGAAGGGGCCAGCCCACCGGGGAGCTGTTTTTT. Amino acid sequence: CASSQGRGQPTGELFF.

V usage is TRBV29-1 and J usage is TRBJ2-2; TRBD1 is a possible D gene (5 bases). Trimming took 2 bases from V and 6 from J, leaving 13 bases between them. The CDR3 runs 14 residues. The germline gives CDR1 SQVTM, CDR2 ANQGSEA. This CDR3 is CSVEPGPGSGELFF. In DNA, the CDR3 is TGCAGCGTTGAACCAGGGCCAGGATCCGGGGAGCTGTTTTTT.

This chain links TRBV5-1 with TRBJ1-1; weak D call: TRBD1 (6 bases). CDR1 is SGHRS, CDR2 YFSETQ, per germline. V lost 0 bases and J 1 base, leaving 7 bases between the germline ends. The CDR3 consists of 14 residues. This CDR3 is CASSLGQANTEAFF. CDR3 coding DNA: TGCGCCAGCAGCTTGGGACAGGCGAACACTGAAGCTTTCTTT.

V gene TRBV19 combines with J gene TRBJ1-1, with TRBD1 identical over 9 bases. V lost 3 bases and J lost 5; bases outside the gene matches: 7. The CDR3 consists of 15 residues. From germline, CDR1 is LNHDA and CDR2 SQIVND (reference sequence). CDR3 sequence (DNA): TGTGCCAGTAGTATCCCTTTGACAGGGGGTACTGAAGCTTTCTTT. This sequence encodes CASSIPLTGGTEAFF.

The chain joins TRBV7-3 to TRBJ2-2; D call uncertain. Germline V gene data show CDR1 as SGHTA and CDR2 as FQGTGA. V shed 2 bases and J shed 5 bases, with 3 bases lying between them. CDR3 length: 12 amino acids. CDR3 sequence: CASSLSTGELFF. In nucleotides, the CDR3 is TGTGCCAGCAGCTTATCTACCGGGGAGCTGTTTTTT.

This clone has a handful of counts. V is TRBV3-1 (or the pseudogene TRBV3-2) and J is TRBJ1-1, with TRBD1 matching over 10 bases. V shed 3 bases and J 1 base; nucleotides not matched to a gene: 20. Germline V gene lookup returns CDR1 LGHDT and CDR2 YNNKEL (reference sequence). The CDR3 consists of 21 residues. As DNA, the CDR3 is TGTGCCAGCAGCCAGGCACTTGACAGGGGGCCCGACAGGTGGAAGAACACTGAAGCTTTCTTT. This sequence encodes CASSQALDRGPDRWKNTEAFF.

In this sample, this clone turned up a few times. The chain links TRBV7-2 to TRBJ2-2; maybe TRBD1 (6 bases). In germline, CDR1 is SGHTA, CDR2 FQGNSA. Deletions cut 4 bases from V and 1 base from J, with 7 bases between. The length of the CDR3 is 14 residues. CDR3 region: CASSWGQNTGELFF. The CDR3 DNA sequence: TGTGCCAGCAGCTGGGGACAGAACACCGGGGAGCTGTTTTTT. Drawing the rest from reference TRBV7-2 and TRBJ2-2, the complete variable domain is GAGVSQSPSNKVTEKGKDVELRCDPISGHTALYWYRQSLGQGLEFLIYFQGNSAPDKSGLPSDRFSAERTGGSVSTLTIQRTQQEDSAVYLCASSWGQNTGELFFGEGSRLTVL.

The chain joins TRBV6-6 to TRBJ1-2; D is undetermined. The CDR3 totals 12 residues. Trimming stripped 6 bases from V and 8 bases from J, with 13 bases between. CDR1 MNHNY and CDR2 SVGAGI come from the germline V gene (reference sequence). CDR3 sequence: CASRGSGMGYTF. The CDR3 DNA reads TGTGCCAGCAGAGGGTCGGGGATGGGCTACACCTTC.

This chain uses TRBV5-6 with TRBJ1-6; 9 bases agree with TRBD1. The germline CDR1 and CDR2 sequences are SGHDT and YYEEEE. This CDR3 spans 15 amino acids. V was pared by 0 bases and J by 10 bases, with 5 bases of the junction left unmatched. CDR3 nucleotide sequence: TGTGCCAGCAGCTTGGCGGGACAGGGAGGATCACCCCTCCACTTT. Its translation: CASSLAGQGGSPLHF.

Only one count was recorded for this clone. The chain's CDR3 is CASSLEINRANTEAFF. CDR3 in DNA: TGCGCCAGCAGCCTCGAAATCAACCGAGCGAACACTGAAGCTTTCTTT. The chain recombines TRBV5-1 with TRBJ1-1; D unclear. The CDR3 is 16 residues long. V lost 4 bases, J lost 1 base, and 17 bases lay in between. Germline lookup yields CDR1 SGHRS and CDR2 YFSETQ.

The chain carries TRBV2 and TRBJ1-5; D perhaps matches TRBD1 (6 bases). Deletions cut 5 bases from V and 4 bases from J, with 15 bases between. Germline V gives CDR1 SNHLY, CDR2 FYNNEI. This CDR3 has 15 amino acids. The CDR3 coding sequence is TGTGCCAGCAGTCGAGAGAGGACAGATAATCAGCCCCAGCATTTT. Its translation: CASSRERTDNQPQHF.

This clone turned up a few times. The chain employs TRBV3-1 (or the pseudogene TRBV3-2) and TRBJ2-1; D might be TRBD2 (6 bases). V was pared by 0 bases and J by 10 bases, with 13 bases between. This CDR3 has 14 amino acids. Germline CDR1 LGHDT, CDR2 YNNKEL (reference sequence). The CDR3 sequence: CASSQDRLVSEQFF. CDR3 coding DNA: TGTGCCAGCAGCCAAGATCGACTAGTCTCGGAGCAGTTCTTC.